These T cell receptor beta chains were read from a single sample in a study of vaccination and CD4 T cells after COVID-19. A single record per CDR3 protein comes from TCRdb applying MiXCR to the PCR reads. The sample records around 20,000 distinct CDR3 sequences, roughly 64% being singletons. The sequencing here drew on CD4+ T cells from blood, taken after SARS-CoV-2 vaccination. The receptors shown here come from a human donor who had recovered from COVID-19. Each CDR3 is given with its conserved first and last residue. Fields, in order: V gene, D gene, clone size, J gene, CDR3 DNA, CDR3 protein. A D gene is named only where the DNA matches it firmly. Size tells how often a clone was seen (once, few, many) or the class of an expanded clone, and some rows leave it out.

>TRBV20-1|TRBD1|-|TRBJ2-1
TGCAGTGCTCCAGACAGGGCGACCTACAATGAGCAGTTCTTC
CSAPDRATYNEQFF
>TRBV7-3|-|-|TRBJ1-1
TGTGCCAGCAGCTCACAGGGTAGCAGCACTGAAGCTTTCTTT
CASSSQGSSTEAFF
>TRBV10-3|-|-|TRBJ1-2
TGTGCCATCAGTCGCGGGGGGGAGTGGCAGGGGAATGGAGGCTACACCTTC
CAISRGGEWQGNGGYTF
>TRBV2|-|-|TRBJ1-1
TGTGCCAGCAGGGGGGGGATGAACACTGAAGCTTTCTTT
CASRGGMNTEAFF
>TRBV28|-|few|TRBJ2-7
TGTGCCAGCAGTTTCCTCCGGACAGTCGTGGACGAGCAGTACTTC
CASSFLRTVVDEQYF
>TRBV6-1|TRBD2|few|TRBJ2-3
TGTGCCAGCAGGGCGGGAGCCCCCGATACGCAGTATTTT
CASRAGAPDTQYF
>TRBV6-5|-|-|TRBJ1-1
TGTGCCAGCAGTTACGCAGGGTTGACTGAAGCTTTCTTT
CASSYAGLTEAFF
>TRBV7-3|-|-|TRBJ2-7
TGTGCCAGCAGCCCACAGGGGGGGTACGAGCAGTACTTC
CASSPQGGYEQYF
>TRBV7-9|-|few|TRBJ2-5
TGTGCCAGCAGCTTAGCGGTAGATCAAGAGACCCAGTACTTC
CASSLAVDQETQYF
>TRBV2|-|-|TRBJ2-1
TGTGCCAGCAGGGGGGAGAACTACAATGAGCAGTTCTTC
CASRGENYNEQFF
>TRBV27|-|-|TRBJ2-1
TGTGCCAGCAGTTTATCGAAAGTTAACGCCCACAATGAGCAGTTCTTC
CASSLSKVNAHNEQFF
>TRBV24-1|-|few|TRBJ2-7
TGTGCCACCAGTGGCCGGCAGGGAAACTCCTACGAGCAGTACTTC
CATSGRQGNSYEQYF
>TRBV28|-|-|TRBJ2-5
TGTGCCAGCAATCAGGGGTACCAAGGGGACCAGTACTTC
CASNQGYQGDQYF
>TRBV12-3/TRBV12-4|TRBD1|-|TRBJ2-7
TGTGCCAGCAGGGCCACAGGGGCTGTTGAGCAGTACTTC
CASRATGAVEQYF
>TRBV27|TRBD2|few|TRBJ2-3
TGTGCCACCCAGCGGGCGGGAGGCACAGATACGCAGTATTTT
CATQRAGGTDTQYF
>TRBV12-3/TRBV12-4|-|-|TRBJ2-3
TGTGCCAGCAGGGCGGGGGCAGGGGCTAGCACAGATACGCAGTATTTT
CASRAGAGASTDTQYF
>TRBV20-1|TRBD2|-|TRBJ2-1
TGCAGTGCCCCCTATCTAGCGGCCTACAATGAGCAGTTCTTC
CSAPYLAAYNEQFF